The 14 T cell receptor beta chains below come from one sample, sequenced in a study of regulatory T cells in long-lasting Graves disease. Time point: newly diagnosed GD, antithyroid drugs for less than 3 months. Generation of the TCR library employed RNA extracted from PBMCs. Assembly of TCR beta libraries relied on iRepertoire HTBI primers together with Arm-PCR of CDR3 regions. Each CDR3 protein gets one entry after TCRdb re-called the multiplex PCR reads with MiXCR. The sample carries about 350,000 distinct CDR3 sequences, 16% recorded once. These data were likewise used in another study, on T cells in Graves' hyperthyroidism and ophthalmopathy.

Sequences were derived from peripheral blood mononuclear cells (PBMCs), sampled at new diagnosis, from a patient treated with antithyroid drugs. All receptors derive from a man aged 40-50 years with Graves disease.

This clonotype was observed many times. The J gene is TRBJ2-5, the V gene TRBV30, with a tentative D call TRBD2 (5 bases). The CDR3 runs to 12 residues. CDR1 and CDR2 (germline): GTSNPN, SVGIG (reference sequence). Trimming removed 3 bases at V and 5 bases at J, with 10 bases between. Written as DNA, the CDR3 is TGTGCCTGGAGCGGGAATTGGGAGACCCAGTACTTC. Protein: CAWSGNWETQYF.

This clonotype turned up a few times. The chain joins TRBV5-1 to TRBJ2-5; TRBD1 matches at 7 bases. From germline, CDR1 is SGHRS and CDR2 YFSETQ. The CDR3 consists of 15 residues. With 4 bases clipped from V and 3 bases from J, the junction kept 9 bases outside the gene matches. CDR3 DNA: TGCGCCAGCAGCCCGACGGGCACAGGGGAAGAGACCCAGTACTTC. It codes for CASSPTGTGEETQYF. The entire variable domain, with the rest obtained from reference TRBV5-1 and TRBJ2-5, is as follows: KAGVTQTPRYLIKTRGQQVTLSCSPISGHRSVSWYQQTPGQGLQFLFEYFSETQRNKGNFPGRFSGRQFSNSRSEMNVSTLELGDSALYLCASSPTGTGEETQYFGPGTRLLVL.

This clonotype came up a few times. This chain links TRBV13 with TRBJ1-5, with TRBD1 as a possible D gene (5 bases). CDR3 size: 13 residues. Between the trimmed V and J ends, which lost 5 bases and 7 bases, there was a span of 12 bases. Looked up from germline, CDR1 is PRHDT and CDR2 is FYEKMQ (reference sequence). CDR3 nucleotide sequence: TGTGCCAGCAGCCCCAGGGCGGGGCAGCCCCAGCATTTT. Translation: CASSPRAGQPQHF.

This clonotype was seen only a few times. The chain is built from TRBV9 and TRBJ1-2, with TRBD1 as a possible D gene (5 bases). This CDR3 has 13 amino acids. Germline CDR1 reads SGDLS; CDR2 reads YYNGEE. V was pared by 0 bases and J by 4 bases, with 7 bases between. CDR3 sequence: CASSVAGTYGYTF. Here the CDR3 DNA reads TGTGCCAGCAGCGTAGCAGGGACCTATGGCTACACCTTC. The full variable domain, in which reference TRBV9 and TRBJ1-2 provide the parts outside the CDR3, is DSGVTQTPKHLITATGQRVTLRCSPRSGDLSVYWYQQSLDQGLQFLIQYYNGEERAKGNILERFSAQQFPDLHSELNLSSLELGDSALYFCASSVAGTYGYTFGSGTRLTVV.

This clonotype has a count of ten or more. The chain uses TRBV5-1 and TRBJ2-1, with TRBD2 matching over 9 bases. Germline-derived CDR1 and CDR2 are SGHRS and YFSETQ. Trimming cost V 4 bases and J 1 base; bases outside gene matches: 3. This CDR3 is built from 15 residues. The CDR3 sequence is CASSAAGGSYNEQFF. The CDR3 nucleotides read TGCGCCAGCAGCGCGGCGGGGGGGTCCTACAATGAGCAGTTCTTC.

This clonotype was observed many times. The J gene is TRBJ2-5, the V gene TRBV28, with D tentatively TRBD2 (7 bases). Germline CDR1 and CDR2: MDHEN and SYDVKM. This CDR3 region has 14 residues. The V end was cut by 3 bases, the J end by 5 bases, with 13 bases between. As DNA, the CDR3 is TGTGCCAGCAGTTTGAGGGGGGAGGGGGAGACCCAGTACTTC. This sequence encodes CASSLRGEGETQYF.

The chain uses TRBV27 and TRBJ2-1; 7 bases map to TRBD2. The CDR3 consists of 15 residues. The germline CDR1 and CDR2 sequences are MNHEY and SMNVEV (reference sequence). With V trimmed by 6 bases and J by 9 bases, 14 bases remained unmatched. The CDR3 DNA reads TGTGCCAGCAGCTTAGGGCCAGGGAGGGCAACTGAGCAGTTCTTC. Translating gives CASSLGPGRATEQFF.

The chain employs TRBV12-3 or TRBV12-4 and TRBJ2-1; 8 bases fit TRBD1. V lost 7 bases, J lost 8 bases, and 10 bases stayed unmatched. This CDR3 region has 14 residues. CDR3 loop: CASTRDRTEDEQFF. The CDR3, as DNA: TGTGCCAGCACCCGGGACAGGACTGAAGATGAGCAGTTCTTC.

The V call is TRBV5-1, the J call TRBJ2-7; TRBD2 matches at 11 bases. From germline, CDR1 is SGHRS and CDR2 YFSETQ. V shed 0 bases and J 6 bases; nucleotides not matched to a gene: 11. The CDR3 is 17 amino acids. CDR3 coding DNA: TGCGCCAGCAGCTTGGCCTCTAGCGGGGGGACTTTGGGCGAGCAGTACTTC. It yields the protein CASSLASSGGTLGEQYF. The complete variable domain, with remaining parts taken from reference TRBV5-1 and TRBJ2-7, reads KAGVTQTPRYLIKTRGQQVTLSCSPISGHRSVSWYQQTPGQGLQFLFEYFSETQRNKGNFPGRFSGRQFSNSRSEMNVSTLELGDSALYLCASSLASSGGTLGEQYFGPGTRLTVT.

To note about this clonotype: With a much larger clone just one base away, this may be a read error. J is TRBJ2-2 and V is TRBV2; TRBD1 matches 9 bases. Germline CDR1 is SNHLY and CDR2 is FYNNEI. This CDR3 contains 15 residues. Germline trimming cut 5 bases from V and 4 bases from J; bases unmatched to any gene: 5. The CDR3 DNA reads as TGTGCCAGCAGTAAAGACAGGGGGGGCACCGGGGAGCTGTTTTTT. Its translation is CASSKDRGGTGELFF.

This clonotype was counted a few times. The rearrangement joins TRBV4-1 to TRBJ2-7; the D gene is possibly TRBD1 (6 bases). With 4 bases removed from V and 9 bases from J, the gap between germline ends came to 25 bases. The germline gives CDR1 MGHRA, CDR2 YSYEKL. The CDR3 runs 16 residues. CDR3 in amino acids: CASSPTISGMGAPQYF. Written as DNA, the CDR3 is TGCGCCAGCAGCCCAACTATATCAGGGATGGGGGCCCCGCAGTACTTC.

For this clonotype: Given a far larger clone just one base away, this is likely a sequencing read error. V is TRBV5-4 and J is TRBJ2-1; D could derive from TRBD1 or TRBD2 (7 bases each). Trimming took off 4 bases at V and 10 bases at J, with 21 bases between the two ends. Germline V gene sequence: CDR1 SGHNT, CDR2 YYREEE (reference sequence). CDR3 length: 15 residues. CDR3 in amino acids: CASSVDRVGEGEQFF. CDR3 DNA: TGTGCCAGCAGCGTTGACAGGGTTGGGGAGGGCGAGCAGTTCTTC.

The sample holds many counts of this clonotype. V and J are TRBV5-6 and TRBJ2-1, with TRBD2 identical over 14 bases. V lost 4 bases and J lost 2; bases outside the gene matches: 5. The CDR3 contains 17 residues. Per germline, CDR1 SGHDT and CDR2 YYEEEE. CDR3 in DNA: TGTGCCAGCAGCCGGACTAGCGGGGGGCATACCTACAATGAGCAGTTCTTC. This sequence encodes CASSRTSGGHTYNEQFF.

This clonotype was seen a handful of times. This chain uses TRBV27 with TRBJ2-5; D is unresolved. The CDR3 totals 14 residues. From germline, CDR1 is MNHEY and CDR2 SMNVEV (reference sequence). V lost 2 bases and J lost 3, with 10 bases in between. The chain's CDR3 is CASSLLGSEETQYF. The CDR3 DNA reads as TGTGCCAGCAGTTTACTGGGGTCCGAAGAGACCCAGTACTTC.